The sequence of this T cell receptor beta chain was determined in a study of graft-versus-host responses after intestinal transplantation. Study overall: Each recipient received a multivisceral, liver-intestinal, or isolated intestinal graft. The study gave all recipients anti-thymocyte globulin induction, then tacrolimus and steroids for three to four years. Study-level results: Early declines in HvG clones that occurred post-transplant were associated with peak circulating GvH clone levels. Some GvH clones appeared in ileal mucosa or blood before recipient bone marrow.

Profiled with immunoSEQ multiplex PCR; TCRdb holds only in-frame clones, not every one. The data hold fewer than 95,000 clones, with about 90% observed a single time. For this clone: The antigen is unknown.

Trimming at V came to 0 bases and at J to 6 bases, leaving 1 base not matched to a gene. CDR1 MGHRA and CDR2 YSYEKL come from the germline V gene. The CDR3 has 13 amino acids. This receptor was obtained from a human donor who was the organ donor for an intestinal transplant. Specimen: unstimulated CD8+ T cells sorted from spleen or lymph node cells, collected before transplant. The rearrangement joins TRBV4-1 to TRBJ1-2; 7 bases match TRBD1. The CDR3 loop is CASSQETGNGYTF. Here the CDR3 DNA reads TGCGCCAGCAGCCAAGAGACAGGGAATGGCTACACCTTC.